This T cell receptor (beta chain) was sequenced for a study of identical twins. Study-wide results and limits: The study drew conclusions from cross-sectional statistical analysis, not from following the same donors.

All donors were healthy, and all were Caucasian. Only a few counts were recorded for this clonotype. The antigen is undetermined. Unique molecular identifiers were in the cDNA, with template-switch universal primer binding. TCRdb recomputed calls from the 5' RACE reads with MiXCR, one row per CDR3 protein. This table has 350,000 to 450,000 distinct CDR3 sequences, approximately 17% appearing once. The CDR3 length is 13 residues. CDR1 is SGHAT and CDR2 is FQNNGV in the germline V gene. Trimming took off 3 bases at V and 4 bases at J, with 8 bases between the two ends. V gene TRBV11-2 combines with J gene TRBJ2-3; D gene unclear. The receptor was derived from a man aged 45-60 years in good health. The sequencing sample was made of naive T cells sorted from blood. DNA for the CDR3: TGTGCCAGCAGCTTTCCGAGCGCAGATACGCAGTATTTT. Protein sequence: CASSFPSADTQYF.